The rows below give T cell receptor beta chains drawn from one sample of a study of cytomegalovirus exposure and HLA in healthy donors. Clones were read by immunoSEQ multiplex PCR, and TCRdb kept only the in-frame ones, dropping some. The sample records approximately 100,000 clones, approximately 70% being singletons. Material: PBMCs. These receptors all come from a woman under 30 in good health and CMV-seropositive. CDR3s include the opening cysteine and the closing phenylalanine or tryptophan.

v_call: TRBV28
j_call: TRBJ2-3
cdr3_aa: CASSLIAGLSTDTQYF

v_call: TRBV28
j_call: TRBJ1-2
cdr3_aa: CASGLRQGMGYGYTF

v_call: TRBV29-1
j_call: TRBJ2-5
cdr3_aa: CSALASGQETQYF

v_call: TRBV2
j_call: TRBJ1-2
cdr3_aa: CASIGTGGFYGYTF

v_call: TRBV9
j_call: TRBJ2-3
cdr3_aa: CASSTRTGGFTDTQYF

v_call: TRBV6-1
j_call: TRBJ2-1
cdr3_aa: CASSDPGQVSIEQFF

v_call: TRBV7-8
j_call: TRBJ1-2
cdr3_aa: CASSLGLTSHYGYTF

v_call: TRBV5-3
j_call: TRBJ1-3
cdr3_aa: CARTTAHWTGGARGRNTIYF

v_call: TRBV9
j_call: TRBJ2-1
cdr3_aa: CASSVVDREVNEQFF

v_call: TRBV10-3
j_call: TRBJ2-7
cdr3_aa: CAISRQGEPSYEQYF

v_call: TRBV9
j_call: TRBJ2-5
cdr3_aa: CASSVDGTSGRETQYF

v_call: TRBV2
j_call: TRBJ2-7
cdr3_aa: CASSGQAYEQYF

v_call: TRBV2
j_call: TRBJ2-1
cdr3_aa: CASSSPLAGGIYNEQFF

v_call: TRBV4-3
j_call: TRBJ2-7
cdr3_aa: CASSEAKYYEQYF

v_call: TRBV5-8
j_call: TRBJ2-1
cdr3_aa: CASRRGNEQFF

v_call: TRBV7-8
j_call: TRBJ2-1
cdr3_aa: CASTQGSGSSYEQFF

v_call: TRBV21-1
j_call: TRBJ1-1
cdr3_aa: CASSRGGDTEAFF

v_call: TRBV4-1
j_call: TRBJ1-5
cdr3_aa: CASSQRDRGINQPQHF

v_call: TRBV5-8
j_call: TRBJ2-3
cdr3_aa: CASSFGLAGGGDTQYF

v_call: TRBV21-1
j_call: TRBJ2-7
cdr3_aa: CASSKRILTRAGGSYEQYF

v_call: TRBV4-1
j_call: .
cdr3_aa: CASSQARLDEQYF

v_call: TRBV9
j_call: TRBJ1-5
cdr3_aa: CASSKSSNQPQHF

v_call: TRBV5-3
j_call: .
cdr3_aa: CARSLRQAPDEQYF

v_call: TRBV5-1
j_call: TRBJ2-5
cdr3_aa: CASGTGQETQYF

v_call: TRBV5-1
j_call: TRBJ2-7
cdr3_aa: CASSLGPHYEQYF

v_call: TRBV11-2
j_call: TRBJ1-3
cdr3_aa: CASSPEVLIAGNTIYF

v_call: TRBV29-1
j_call: TRBJ2-2
cdr3_aa: CSVGTGRDTGELFF

v_call: TRBV10-3
j_call: TRBJ2-7
cdr3_aa: CAIGEGKSEQYF

v_call: TRBV5-6
j_call: TRBJ2-2
cdr3_aa: CASSSDRSANAGELFF

v_call: TRBV7-2
j_call: TRBJ2-5
cdr3_aa: CASSLIFGGQETQYF

v_call: TRBV29-1
j_call: TRBJ2-4
cdr3_aa: CSVGDYDTPQYF

v_call: TRBV28
j_call: TRBJ2-7
cdr3_aa: CASSLTQGAFDEQYF

v_call: TRBV28
j_call: TRBJ2-7
cdr3_aa: CATASGSRDEQYF

v_call: TRBV7-9
j_call: TRBJ2-5
cdr3_aa: CASSLPGASGRWETQYF

v_call: TRBV28
j_call: TRBJ1-4
cdr3_aa: CASSLLSLRVRMDEKLFF

v_call: TRBV28
j_call: TRBJ2-7
cdr3_aa: CASSWDRGSYEQYF

v_call: TRBV28
j_call: TRBJ1-2
cdr3_aa: CASSFDAGANYGYTF

v_call: TRBV9
j_call: TRBJ2-7
cdr3_aa: CASSVAPSLAASYEQYF

v_call: TRBV7-9
j_call: TRBJ2-7
cdr3_aa: CASSRRTAAYEQYF

v_call: TRBV18
j_call: TRBJ2-7
cdr3_aa: CASSPTSGTYEQYF

v_call: TRBV7-9
j_call: TRBJ2-1
cdr3_aa: CASSRGSGNEQFF

v_call: TRBV28
j_call: TRBJ2-7
cdr3_aa: CASSSTLTVTYEQYF

v_call: TRBV15
j_call: TRBJ1-6
cdr3_aa: CATSKGPGQGTIPHNSPLHF

v_call: TRBV7-2
j_call: TRBJ1-3
cdr3_aa: CASSSSPGQGNTIYF

v_call: TRBV10-2
j_call: TRBJ2-4
cdr3_aa: CASTLAGGISENIQYF

v_call: TRBV9
j_call: TRBJ1-1
cdr3_aa: CASSGGQGAGREAFF

v_call: TRBV30
j_call: TRBJ2-5
cdr3_aa: CAWSVRGQETQYF

v_call: TRBV19
j_call: TRBJ1-2
cdr3_aa: CASSIARSSQIGYGYTF

v_call: TRBV7-9
j_call: TRBJ1-1
cdr3_aa: CASSQVEGAGNTEAFF

v_call: TRBV4-1
j_call: TRBJ1-2
cdr3_aa: CASSQTGTGLYGYTF